The 9 T cell receptor beta chains in this list originate from one sample, sequenced in a study of T cell responses to AZD1222 COVID-19 vaccine (dated by TCRdb to about 2021). The time point label corresponds to: baseline before first vaccination. Library method: the immunoSEQ multiplex PCR assay. TCRdb mirrors the immuneACCESS table, restricted to in-frame sequences. Some clones are absent from its copies; in checked studies, under half trace to an unresolved V gene, and the reason for the others is unknown. Across this sample there are 150,000 to 200,000 clones, with just over 90% seen only once. Roughly 2.8% of the sample belongs to the ten largest clones. Sequencing used peripheral blood, obtained on day 0 of AZD1222 vaccination. The receptors come from an adult in good health.

The V call is TRBV28, the J call TRBJ1-6; D gene uncertain. Germline values: CDR1 MDHEN, CDR2 SYDVKM. This CDR3 has 13 residues. V was clipped by 1 base and J by 9 bases, with 7 bases between them. CDR3 sequence (DNA): TGTGCCAGCAGTTTATTACAAGGTTCACCCCTCCACTTT. Translation: CASSLLQGSPLHF.

The rearrangement uses TRBV4-2 and TRBJ2-7, with D perhaps TRBD2 (6 bases). V lost 4 bases and J 2 bases, leaving 15 bases between the germline ends. Per germline, CDR1 LGHNA and CDR2 YNFKEQ. The CDR3 totals 15 residues. CDR3 amino acids: CASSPSGTQTYEQYF. The CDR3 nucleotides read TGTGCCAGCAGCCCCTCGGGGACTCAAACCTACGAGCAGTACTTC.

The gene calls are TRBV27 and TRBJ1-1, with a tentative D call TRBD1 (5 bases). The CDR3 totals 16 residues. CDR1 and CDR2 from the germline V gene are MNHEY and SMNVEV (reference sequence). Deletions cut 5 bases from V and 3 bases from J, with 19 bases between. CDR3 coding DNA: TGTGCCAGCAGTCCCTTCACCGGGGGTGTGTACACTGAAGCTTTCTTT. Its protein is CASSPFTGGVYTEAFF.

V gene TRBV7-2 combines with J gene TRBJ2-7; unclear D gene. Germline values: CDR1 SGHTA, CDR2 FQGNSA. Trimming took off 1 base at V and 0 bases at J, with 7 bases between the two ends. The CDR3 loop spans 14 amino acids. The CDR3 is CASSLEHTSYEQYF. CDR3 coding DNA: TGTGCCAGCAGCTTAGAACATACCTCCTACGAGCAGTACTTC.

The chain joins TRBV18 to TRBJ2-5; D call uncertain. The CDR3 covers 15 residues. Germline loops: CDR1 KGHSH, CDR2 LQKENI. With 0 bases removed from V and 5 bases from J, the gap between germline ends came to 13 bases. CDR3 DNA: TGTGCCAGCTCACCACCGCAGGAGTATCCGGAGACCCAGTACTTC. It yields the protein CASSPPQEYPETQYF.

The rearrangement uses TRBV5-4 and TRBJ2-5; TRBD2 matches at 7 bases. From germline, CDR1 is SGHNT and CDR2 YYREEE (reference sequence). This CDR3 has 14 amino acids. The V segment lost 0 bases and the J segment 1 base; nucleotides outside the gene matches: 0. CDR3 protein: CASSLAGGQETQYF. For the CDR3, the DNA is TGTGCCAGCAGCTTGGCGGGGGGCCAAGAGACCCAGTACTTC. The full variable domain, its missing parts supplied by reference TRBV5-4 and TRBJ2-5, is ETGVTQSPTHLIKTRGQQVTLRCSSQSGHNTVSWYQQALGQGPQFIFQYYREEENGRGNFPPRFSGLQFPNYSSELNVNALELDDSALYLCASSLAGGQETQYFGPGTRLLVL.

V gene TRBV6-5 combines with J gene TRBJ1-4, with a possible D match to TRBD1 (5 bases). V lost 0 bases, J lost 0 bases, and 8 bases lay in between. Germline V gives CDR1 MNHEY, CDR2 SVGAGI. This CDR3 is 16 amino acids long. The CDR3: CASSYSPGATNEKLFF. The CDR3 DNA is TGTGCCAGCAGTTACTCCCCGGGGGCAACTAATGAAAAACTGTTTTTT.

The chain joins TRBV5-1 to TRBJ1-3, with TRBD1 matching 8 bases. Germline V gene sequence: CDR1 SGHRS, CDR2 YFSETQ. The CDR3 loop spans 16 amino acids. After removal of 2 bases from V and 3 bases from J, the junction contained 7 bases not matched to a gene. The CDR3 region has the DNA TGCGCCAGCAGCTTTGGTGGACAGGGCTATGGAAACACCATATATTTT. Its translation is CASSFGGQGYGNTIYF.

The V and J genes are TRBV7-8 and TRBJ2-3; D unclear. Germline values: CDR1 SGHVS, CDR2 FQNEAQ. The CDR3 sequence is 12 residues long. Between the trimmed V and J ends, which lost 5 bases and 3 bases, there was a span of 6 bases. CDR3 region: CASSPPTDTQYF. CDR3 nucleotides: TGTGCCAGCAGCCCCCCGACAGATACGCAGTATTTT. The entire variable domain, with the rest obtained from reference TRBV7-8 and TRBJ2-3, is as follows: GAGVSQSPRYKVAKRGQDVALRCDPISGHVSLFWYQQALGQGPEFLTYFQNEAQLDKSGLPSDRFFAERPEGSVSTLKIQRTQQEDSAVYLCASSPPTDTQYFGPGTRLTVL.